Listed here are 3 T cell receptor beta chains from one sample, sequenced in a study of pediatric ulcerative colitis. The rectum was sampled with one to two pinch biopsies at colonoscopy. Libraries were prepared by immunoSEQ multiplex PCR; TCRdb keeps only in-frame clonotypes and omits some of them. The sample shows 44,000 or so clones, more than 60% of them seen only once. The source material was gut tissue. The origin of the receptors is a girl between 5 and 17 years old with moderate ulcerative colitis.

This rearrangement joins TRBV4-3 to TRBJ1-2; D remains ambiguous. With 1 base removed from V and 2 bases from J, the gap between germline ends came to 11 bases. Germline V lookup: CDR1 LGHNA, CDR2 YSLEER. The CDR3 has 15 residues. CDR3 region: CASSQGVAENYGYTF. The DNA of the CDR3 is TGCGCCAGCAGCCAAGGGGTCGCGGAAAACTATGGCTACACCTTC.

The chain carries TRBV2 and TRBJ1-2; D not resolved. V lost 6 bases to trimming and J lost 0 bases, with 5 bases between them. The CDR3 is 12 residues long. The germline V gene encodes CDR1 SNHLY and CDR2 FYNNEI. CDR3 in amino acids: CASRRANYGYTF. The CDR3 coding sequence is TGTGCCAGCAGAAGAGCTAACTATGGCTACACCTTC.

The V and J genes are TRBV14 and TRBJ1-2; the D is unclear. CDR1 is SGHDN and CDR2 is FVKESK in the germline V gene. The CDR3 loop spans 13 amino acids. V lost 1 base to trimming and J lost 7 bases, with 10 bases between them. CDR3 sequence reads: CASSQAGVIGYTF. DNA for the CDR3: TGTGCCAGCAGCCAAGCAGGAGTAATTGGCTACACCTTC.